One and the same sample provided the 12 T cell receptor beta chains below, sequenced in a study of cytomegalovirus exposure and HLA in healthy donors. The PCR ran on 60 Vbeta and 13 Jbeta primers. Profiled with immunoSEQ multiplex PCR; TCRdb holds only in-frame clones, not every one. The data contain around 110,000 clones, around four fifths of them singletons. Sequenced input: PBMCs. These receptors came from a man aged 30 to 45 in good health and CMV-seronegative.

The genes are TRBV27 and TRBJ2-5; tentatively, D is TRBD1 (5 bases). The CDR3 loop spans 14 amino acids. The V and J ends lost 0 bases and 3 bases respectively, with 8 bases between them. CDR1 and CDR2 (germline): MNHEY, SMNVEV (reference sequence). CDR3 sequence (DNA): TGTGCCAGCAGTTTATCATCAGGGAAAGAGACCCAGTACTTC. Protein sequence: CASSLSSGKETQYF.

The chain has TRBV19 and TRBJ2-3, with 16 bases lining up with TRBD2. From germline, CDR1 is LNHDA and CDR2 SQIVND (reference sequence). After removal of 3 bases from V and 4 bases from J, the junction contained 1 base not matched to a gene. This CDR3 has 16 amino acids. The CDR3 sequence is CASSMGTSGGADTQYF. CDR3 DNA: TGTGCCAGTAGTATGGGGACTAGCGGGGGGGCAGATACGCAGTATTTT. Supplemented by reference TRBV19 and TRBJ2-3, the full variable domain reads DGGITQSPKYLFRKEGQNVTLSCEQNLNHDAMYWYRQDPGQGLRLIYYSQIVNDFQKGDIAEGYSVSREKKESFPLTVTSAQKNPTAFYLCASSMGTSGGADTQYFGPGTRLTVL.

The chain recombines TRBV6-5 with TRBJ1-1; D perhaps matches TRBD1 (5 bases). Germline V CDR1 and CDR2: MNHEY, SVGAGI. Trimming took 6 bases from V and 1 from J, leaving 15 bases between them. The CDR3 spans 15 residues. CDR3 amino acids: CASSLGGGANTEAFF. The CDR3 nucleotides are TGTGCCAGCAGCCTGGGCGGGGGAGCGAACACTGAAGCTTTCTTT.

This clone was found a few times. This rearrangement joins TRBV7-3 to TRBJ1-1; D is ambiguous. Germline lookup yields CDR1 SGHTA and CDR2 FQGTGA. There are 15 residues in the CDR3. The V end lost 1 base, the J end lost 1 base, and 10 bases lay between the germline ends. The chain's CDR3 is CASSLSGWANTEAFF. In DNA, the CDR3 is TGTGCCAGCAGCTTAAGTGGGTGGGCGAACACTGAAGCTTTCTTT.

The V call is TRBV28, the J call TRBJ1-1; tentatively, D is TRBD1 (5 bases). Trimming took off 7 bases at V and 6 bases at J, with 9 bases between the two ends. The CDR3 is made up of 11 amino acids. Germline V gives CDR1 MDHEN, CDR2 SYDVKM. The CDR3 DNA reads as TGTGCCAGCAAGGGGTTGGCTGAAGCTTTCTTT. It specifies CASKGLAEAFF. Variable domain in full (rest from reference TRBV28 and TRBJ1-1): DVKVTQSSRYLVKRTGEKVFLECVQDMDHENMFWYRQDPGLGLRLIYFSYDVKMKEKGDIPEGYSVSREKKERFSLILESASTNQTSMYLCASKGLAEAFFGQGTRLTVV.

The chain employs TRBV29-1 and TRBJ2-5, with D unresolved. CDR1 is SQVTM, CDR2 ANQGSEA, per germline. V lost 4 bases, J lost 2 bases, and 14 bases lay in between. This CDR3 is 14 amino acids long. The CDR3 region is CSVGSGTGQETQYF. The CDR3 nucleotides are TGCAGCGTTGGCTCTGGTACGGGTCAAGAGACCCAGTACTTC.

This clone has only one observation. The chain uses TRBV19 and TRBJ2-5; 8 positions match TRBD1. Germline V gives CDR1 LNHDA, CDR2 SQIVND (reference sequence). The V and J ends lost 5 bases and 5 bases, in that order; junction bases with no gene match: 13. CDR3 length equals 16 residues. The CDR3 DNA reads TGTGCCAGTAGTTTCAGAGGACAGGGTCTCGCTGAGACCCAGTACTTC. This encodes CASSFRGQGLAETQYF.

The chain couples TRBV27 to TRBJ2-5; 8 nucleotides line up with TRBD1. The J call may be incorrect, as the DNA end agrees better with TRBJ2-7. Germline V gene data show CDR1 as MNHEY and CDR2 as SMNVEV (reference sequence). The CDR3 sequence is 15 residues long. For the CDR3, the DNA is TGTGCCAGCAGTCACCAGGGGACAGGTTCTTACGAGCAGTACTTC. Residues: CASSHQGTGSYEQYF.

V usage is TRBV4-2 and J usage is TRBJ2-2; tentative D call: TRBD1 (6 bases). Per germline, CDR1 LGHNA and CDR2 YNFKEQ. Trimming pared 0 bases from V and 8 bases from J, leaving 10 bases between. There are 14 residues in the CDR3. The CDR3 reads CASSQDIGGGELFF. The CDR3 DNA sequence: TGTGCCAGCAGCCAAGATATAGGGGGAGGGGAGCTGTTTTTT.

On this clone itself: Its ends do not fully match the called genes, so a read error is possible. The chain employs TRBV28 and TRBJ2-5; the D gene is possibly TRBD1 (6 bases). The CDR3 extends over 12 amino acids. CDR1 and CDR2 (germline): MDHEN, SYDVKM. CDR3 nucleotides: TGTGCCAGCAGTTTTTACCGACAGGCCCCTAACTTC. Protein product: CASSFYRQAPNF.

The chain uses TRBV11-2 and TRBJ2-5; maybe TRBD1 (6 bases). Trimming took off 1 base at V and 5 bases at J, with 11 bases between the two ends. The CDR3 loop spans 14 amino acids. Per germline, CDR1 SGHAT and CDR2 FQNNGV. This CDR3 is CASSLVRGRETQYF. The CDR3 DNA is TGTGCCAGCAGCTTAGTCAGGGGACGGGAGACCCAGTACTTC.

This chain connects TRBV11-2 to TRBJ2-1; 12 positions agree with TRBD2. Germline V gives CDR1 SGHAT, CDR2 FQNNGV. The CDR3 consists of 15 residues. J was trimmed by 9 bases and V by 3 bases; bases with no gene match: 6. The CDR3 sequence: CASSFLAGGEGEQFF. The CDR3 region has the DNA TGTGCCAGCAGCTTCCTAGCGGGGGGGGAAGGTGAGCAGTTCTTC.